Following are 4 T cell receptor beta chains from one sample sequenced in a study of T cells in tuberculosis. TCRdb keeps only in-frame clones here, not all; method: immunoSEQ multiplex PCR. The sample yields roughly 61,000 clones, roughly 87% seen once. Thawed, overnight-rested PBMC were stained with GMM-loaded CD1B tetramer, viability dye and anti-CD3, then sorted. CD1B tetramers were loaded with Rhodococcus equi-derived C32 glucose monomycolate. The source material was CD1b-GMM tetramer-negative cells sorted from PBMCs. These receptors originate from an adult woman with latent tuberculosis.

V is TRBV29-1 and J is TRBJ2-5; weak D call: TRBD2 (6 bases). The CDR3 runs to 13 residues. Germline-derived CDR1 and CDR2 are SQVTM and ANQGSEA. The V end was cut by 1 base, the J end by 10 bases, with 16 bases between. The CDR3 DNA sequence: TGCAGCGTTGAAGGATTGCCAAACGGGGGCCAGTACTTC. Amino acid sequence: CSVEGLPNGGQYF. The full variable domain, with the rest looked up from reference TRBV29-1 and TRBJ2-5, is SAVISQKPSRDICQRGTSLTIQCQVDSQVTMMFWYRQQPGQSLTLIATANQGSEATYESGFVIDKFPISRPNLTFSTLTVSNMSPEDSSIYLCSVEGLPNGGQYFGPGTRLLVL.

This chain links TRBV11-3 with TRBJ2-2; 9 bases match TRBD2. Germline assignment: CDR1 SGHNT and CDR2 YENEEA. Unmatched junction bases numbered 15, after V lost 4 bases and J lost 3 bases. This CDR3 spans 19 amino acids. The CDR3 DNA reads as TGTGCCAGCAGCTCTAGGGTCTCTTGGACTAGCGATTACACCGGGGAGCTGTTTTTT. Its protein is CASSSRVSWTSDYTGELFF.

The gene calls are TRBV5-1 and TRBJ2-2; perhaps TRBD1 as D (6 bases). Germline-derived CDR1 and CDR2 are SGHRS and YFSETQ. The germline V and J ends were trimmed by 5 bases and 6 bases, with 8 bases remaining between them. This CDR3 has 12 residues. CDR3 loop: CASRQGAGELFF. The CDR3 region has the DNA TGCGCCAGCAGACAGGGCGCCGGGGAGCTGTTTTTT.

The chain combines TRBV5-1 with TRBJ2-3; D uncertain. CDR1 and CDR2 from the germline V gene are SGHRS and YFSETQ. CDR3 length: 14 residues. V was cut by 0 bases and J by 6 bases, with 11 bases left in between. This CDR3 reads CASSLGGYVDTQYF. CDR3 in DNA: TGCGCCAGCAGCTTGGGCGGCTACGTGGATACGCAGTATTTT. Supplemented by reference TRBV5-1 and TRBJ2-3, the full variable domain reads KAGVTQTPRYLIKTRGQQVTLSCSPISGHRSVSWYQQTPGQGLQFLFEYFSETQRNKGNFPGRFSGRQFSNSRSEMNVSTLELGDSALYLCASSLGGYVDTQYFGPGTRLTVL.